This T cell receptor (beta chain) was recorded in a study of blood T cell repertoires in COVID-19. On the study more broadly: Sites in the United States, Italy and Spain provided acute and convalescent COVID-19 samples. PBMCs, B-cell-depleted T cells, or T cells provided the cDNA or gDNA that made up the material.

How the authors handled the data: Estimated nucleated cell counts came from reference gene primer amplification. Generated by immunoSEQ multiplex PCR, the TCRdb table keeps only in-frame clones and is missing some. V, J and clone size are those of that table, while D and trimming were read from the DNA. The sample has approximately 230,000 clones, around 85% seen once. The length of the CDR3 is 15 residues. Germline lookup yields CDR1 SGHRS and CDR2 YFSETQ. J gave up 5 bases and V 0 bases, and 2 bases lay outside the gene matches. Sequencing was done on a sample of peripheral blood. The chain joins TRBV5-1 to TRBJ2-7; 13 bases fit TRBD2. This TCR was sampled from a woman aged 40 to 50 with active or convalescent COVID-19. For the CDR3, the DNA is TGCGCCAGCAGCTTGGTACTAGCGGGGGGGAACGAGCAGTACGTC. It codes for CASSLVLAGGNEQYV.